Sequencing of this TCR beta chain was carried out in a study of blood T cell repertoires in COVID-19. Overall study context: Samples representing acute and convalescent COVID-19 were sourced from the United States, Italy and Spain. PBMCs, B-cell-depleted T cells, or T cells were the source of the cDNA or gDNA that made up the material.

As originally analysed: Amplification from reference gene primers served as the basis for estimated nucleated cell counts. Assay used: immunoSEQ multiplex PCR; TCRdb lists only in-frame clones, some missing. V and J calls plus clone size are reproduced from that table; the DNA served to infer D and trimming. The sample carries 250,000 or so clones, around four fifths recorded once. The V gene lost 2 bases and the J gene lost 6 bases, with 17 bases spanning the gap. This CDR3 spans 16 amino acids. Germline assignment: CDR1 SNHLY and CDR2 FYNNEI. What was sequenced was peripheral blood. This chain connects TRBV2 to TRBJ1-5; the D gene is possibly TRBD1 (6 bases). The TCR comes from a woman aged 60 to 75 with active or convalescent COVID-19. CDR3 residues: CASSELGQGSSQPQHF. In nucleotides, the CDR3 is TGTGCCAGCAGTGAATTAGGGCAGGGGTCGAGTCAGCCCCAGCATTTT.